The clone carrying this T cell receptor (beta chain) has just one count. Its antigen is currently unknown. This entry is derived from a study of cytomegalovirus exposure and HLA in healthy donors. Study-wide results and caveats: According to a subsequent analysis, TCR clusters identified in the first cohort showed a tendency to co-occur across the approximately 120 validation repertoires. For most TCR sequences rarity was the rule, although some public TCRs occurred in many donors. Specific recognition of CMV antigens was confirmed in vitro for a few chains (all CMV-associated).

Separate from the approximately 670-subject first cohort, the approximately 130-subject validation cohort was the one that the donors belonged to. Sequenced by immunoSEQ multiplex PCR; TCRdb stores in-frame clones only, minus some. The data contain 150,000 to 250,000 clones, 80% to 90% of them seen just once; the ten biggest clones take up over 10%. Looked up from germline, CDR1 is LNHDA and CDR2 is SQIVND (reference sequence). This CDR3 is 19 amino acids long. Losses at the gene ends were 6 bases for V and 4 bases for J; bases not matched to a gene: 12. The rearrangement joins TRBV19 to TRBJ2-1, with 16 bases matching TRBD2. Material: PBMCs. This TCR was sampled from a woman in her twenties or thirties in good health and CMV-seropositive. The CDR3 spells CASSPGTSGRASRYNEQFF. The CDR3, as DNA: TGTGCCAGTAGCCCGGGGACTAGCGGGAGGGCCTCGCGATACAATGAGCAGTTCTTC.